This TCR beta chain came from a study of CD8 T cells in Susac syndrome. CDR1 SGHVS and CDR2 FNYEAQ come from the germline V gene. With 0 bases removed from V and 1 base from J, the gap between germline ends came to 9 bases. The CDR3 is 15 residues long. After extraction with the RNeasy kit, roughly 0.45 to 1 ug of the RNA was reverse transcribed using random hexamers. MiXCR, applied by TCRdb to the immunoSEQ multiplex PCR reads, yields one record per CDR3 protein. The top ten hold 0.4% to 0.55% of the sample, which has some 52,000 distinct CDR3 sequences, 93% seen once. Sequencing was carried out using CD8+ T cells from PBMCs. The receptor's source is a human donor with multiple sclerosis. The chain employs TRBV7-6 and TRBJ1-1; D is unresolved. CDR3 region: CASSLALGKNTEAFF. The CDR3 region has the DNA TGTGCCAGCAGCTTAGCGCTGGGAAAGAACACTGAAGCTTTCTTT.